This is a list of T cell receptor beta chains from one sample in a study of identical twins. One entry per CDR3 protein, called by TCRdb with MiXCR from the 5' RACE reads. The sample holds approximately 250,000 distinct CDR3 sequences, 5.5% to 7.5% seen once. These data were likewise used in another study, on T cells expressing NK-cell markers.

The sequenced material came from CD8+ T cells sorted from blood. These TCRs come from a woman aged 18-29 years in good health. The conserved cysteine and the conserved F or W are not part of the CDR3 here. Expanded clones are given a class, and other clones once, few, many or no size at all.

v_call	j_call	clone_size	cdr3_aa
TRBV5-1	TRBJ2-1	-	ASSLDRGGHNEQF
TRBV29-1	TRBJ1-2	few	SVDFRGPSYGYT
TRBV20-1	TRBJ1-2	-	SAEGTYGYT
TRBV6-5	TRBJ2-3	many	ASSYFETDVTDTQY
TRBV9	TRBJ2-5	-	ASSEEVGPQGTQY
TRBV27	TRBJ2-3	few	ASSFLGSDTQY
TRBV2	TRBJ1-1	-	ASIAGVTEAF
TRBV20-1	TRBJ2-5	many	SARSRGQGEETQY
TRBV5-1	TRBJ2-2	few	AGPFCTGELF
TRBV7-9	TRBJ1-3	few	ASSPAGDSGNTIY
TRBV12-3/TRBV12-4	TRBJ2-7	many	ASSYSTLGEQY
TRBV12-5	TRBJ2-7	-	ASGLVRAARTYEQY
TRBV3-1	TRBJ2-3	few	ASSPSLSSTDTQY
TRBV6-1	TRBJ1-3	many	ASSITLSGNTIY
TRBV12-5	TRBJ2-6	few	ASGFDRYSGANVLT
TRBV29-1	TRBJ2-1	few	SVGWGSGNEQF
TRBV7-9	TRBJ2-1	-	ASSLGLGRKDNEQF
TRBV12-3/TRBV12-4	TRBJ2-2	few	ASSLAGGANTGELF
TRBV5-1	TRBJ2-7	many	ASSFPMTGSYEQY
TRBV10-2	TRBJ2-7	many	ASSPTGDEQY
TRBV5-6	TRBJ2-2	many	ASSLGNTGELF
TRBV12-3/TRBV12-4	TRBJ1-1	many	ASSLAGWGAF
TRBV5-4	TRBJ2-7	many	ASSFRDRGNYEQY
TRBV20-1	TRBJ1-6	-	SARRILRNPPLH
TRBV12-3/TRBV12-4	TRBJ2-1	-	ASSPPGLADYNEQF
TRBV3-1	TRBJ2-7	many	ASSQVSWDRGRTNREQY
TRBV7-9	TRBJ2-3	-	ASSLALRQSDTQY
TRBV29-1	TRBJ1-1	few	SGVGRGVVNTEAF
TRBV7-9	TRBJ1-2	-	ASSGDTGPGYT
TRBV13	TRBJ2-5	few	ASSLASGTSGGARETQY
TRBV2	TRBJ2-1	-	ASGESGGEYNEQF
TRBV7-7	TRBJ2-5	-	ASSPGQLRKETQY
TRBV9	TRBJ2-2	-	ASSVVAAGFGELF
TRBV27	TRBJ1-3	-	ASSLGGGGNTIY
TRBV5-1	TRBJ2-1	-	ASSFRGEGPYNEQF
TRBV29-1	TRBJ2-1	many	SVVSAYNEQF
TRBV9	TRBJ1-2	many	ASSKEGAGAAIYGYT
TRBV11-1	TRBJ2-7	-	ASSLVGFEQY
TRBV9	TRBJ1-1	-	ASSPKGGNTEAF
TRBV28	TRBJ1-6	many	ASSFGSPLH
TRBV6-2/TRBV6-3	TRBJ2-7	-	ASSYYRPGLAEPYEQY
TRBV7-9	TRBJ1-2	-	ASSFYSNYGYT
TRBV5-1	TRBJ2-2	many	ASSFLSEFTGELF
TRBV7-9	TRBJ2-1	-	ASSTNLAGGRHNEQF
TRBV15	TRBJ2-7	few	ATSSSLGRGAYEQY
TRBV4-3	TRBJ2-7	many	ASSQDGDRGNEQY
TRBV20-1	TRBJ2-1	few	SARSGTSGVNEQF
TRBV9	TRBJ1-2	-	ASGSGREEYGYT
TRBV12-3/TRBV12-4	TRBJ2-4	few	ASSSGLAGALVGIQY
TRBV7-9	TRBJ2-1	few	ASSEGGHEQF
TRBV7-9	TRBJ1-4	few	ASSTDDRAIPLEKLF
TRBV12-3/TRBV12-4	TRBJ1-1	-	AINDRDTEAF
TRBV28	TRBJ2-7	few	ASSRAWTSGNYEQY